This record looks at one T cell receptor (beta chain) sequence and its context. Living in 24 US areas, the participants were between 18 and 89 years of age. Assignments of participants to cohorts depended upon their own reported clinical history. J gave up 7 bases and V 2 bases, and 8 bases lay outside the gene matches. The CDR3 has 17 residues. The V gene's germline CDR1 is LNHDA and CDR2 SQIVND (reference sequence). This record comes from a study of blood T cell repertoires in COVID-19. Across the whole study: The study drew acute and convalescent COVID-19 samples from the United States, Italy and Spain.

Profiling relied on immunoSEQ multiplex PCR, and the TCRdb table lists in-frame clones only, not all of them. This sample yields around 46,000 clones, of which about 86% are seen a single time; 2.5% to 3.5% belongs to the top ten. The source is a woman aged 50 to 65 who had recovered from COVID-19. This chain uses TRBV19 with TRBJ1-6, with 10 bases aligning to TRBD1. The sequenced sample consisted of PBMCs or T cells enriched from blood (not recorded which). This CDR3 reads CASSIRDRGGRNSPLHF. The CDR3 region has the DNA TGTGCCAGTAGTATAAGGGACAGGGGAGGACGGAATTCACCCCTCCACTTT. Full variable domain (rest looked up from reference TRBV19 and TRBJ1-6): DGGITQSPKYLFRKEGQNVTLSCEQNLNHDAMYWYRQDPGQGLRLIYYSQIVNDFQKGDIAEGYSVSREKKESFPLTVTSAQKNPTAFYLCASSIRDRGGRNSPLHFGNGTRLTVT.